This T cell receptor (beta chain) is drawn from a study of spatial heterogeneity in lung cancer. The sample holds many counts of this clonotype. Its target is unknown. Time point defined: sample taken at primary tumor resection. Whole RNA was taken from tumor, nontumor lung or frozen PBMC; it was then sequenced unsorted. Germline V gene data show CDR1 as DFQATT and CDR2 as SNEGSKA (reference sequence). This CDR3 is 15 amino acids long. V was pared by 2 bases and J by 3 bases, with 7 bases of the junction left unmatched. Findings and caveats of the study: Tumor mutation count correlated with how many alpha and beta TCRs expanded intratumorally. There was tracking of ubiquitous and regional nonsynonymous mutations by the respective counts of ubiquitous and regional expanded TCRs.

A unique molecular identifier was attached to every TCR cDNA molecule. TCRdb reprocessed the 5' RACE reads with MiXCR, giving one entry per CDR3 protein. The sample carries tens of thousands of distinct CDR3 sequences, 15% to 20% recorded once. The receptor's source is a female donor with early-stage non-small cell lung cancer. Material: lung tumor tissue, obtained at surgery. This chain connects TRBV20-1 to TRBJ2-1, with 7 bases matching TRBD2. CDR3 coding DNA: TGCAGTGCTAGATTAGCGGGCCTTTACTACAATGAGCAGTTCTTC. Translating it yields CSARLAGLYYNEQFF.